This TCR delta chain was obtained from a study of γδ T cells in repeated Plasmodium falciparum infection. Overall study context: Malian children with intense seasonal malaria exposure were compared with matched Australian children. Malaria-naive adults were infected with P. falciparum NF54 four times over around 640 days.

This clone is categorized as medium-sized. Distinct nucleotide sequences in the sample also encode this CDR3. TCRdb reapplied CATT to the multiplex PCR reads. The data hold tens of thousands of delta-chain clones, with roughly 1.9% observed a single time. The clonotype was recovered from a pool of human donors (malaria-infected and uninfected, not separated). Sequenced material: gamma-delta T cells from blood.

The CDR3 region is CACDTLLLGDTDLDNTDKLIF. CDR3 sequence (DNA): TGTGCCTGTGACACTCTTTTACTGGGGGATACTGACCTCGACAACACCGATAAACTCATCTTT. V gene TRDV2 combines with J gene TRDJ1, with 12 bases that match TRDD3. The CDR3 contains 21 residues. Germline V gene lookup returns CDR1 GEAIGNYY and CDR2 EKD. V was clipped by 1 base and J by 0 bases; unmatched bases: 17.